This T cell receptor beta chain was obtained from a study of beta chain features in type 1 diabetes. In its sample, this clone was seen a few times. As yet, its antigen is unknown. Broader study findings: Significant though moderate, a shortening of TCRB CDR3s appeared in all four CD4+ subsets of Type 1 diabetes patients.

The germline V gene has CDR1 SGHVS and CDR2 FQNEAQ. V lost 3 bases and J lost 4, with 12 bases in between. CDR3 size: 14 residues. Expressed TCRB transcripts were sequenced because the entire RNA isolate underwent reverse transcription. The repertoire was sequenced with immunoSEQ multiplex PCR; TCRdb's copy has only in-frame clones and lacks some. The sample includes about 150,000 clones, around 8% of them seen just once. The rearrangement links TRBV7-8 to TRBJ1-1; D is perhaps TRBD1 (5 bases). The material sequenced was central memory CD4+ T cells from blood. The sequence was collected from a woman aged 40 to 50 with type 1 diabetes. CDR3 in amino acids: CASSLGGIITEAFF. The CDR3 coding sequence is TGTGCCAGCAGCTTGGGGGGAATCATCACTGAAGCTTTCTTT.